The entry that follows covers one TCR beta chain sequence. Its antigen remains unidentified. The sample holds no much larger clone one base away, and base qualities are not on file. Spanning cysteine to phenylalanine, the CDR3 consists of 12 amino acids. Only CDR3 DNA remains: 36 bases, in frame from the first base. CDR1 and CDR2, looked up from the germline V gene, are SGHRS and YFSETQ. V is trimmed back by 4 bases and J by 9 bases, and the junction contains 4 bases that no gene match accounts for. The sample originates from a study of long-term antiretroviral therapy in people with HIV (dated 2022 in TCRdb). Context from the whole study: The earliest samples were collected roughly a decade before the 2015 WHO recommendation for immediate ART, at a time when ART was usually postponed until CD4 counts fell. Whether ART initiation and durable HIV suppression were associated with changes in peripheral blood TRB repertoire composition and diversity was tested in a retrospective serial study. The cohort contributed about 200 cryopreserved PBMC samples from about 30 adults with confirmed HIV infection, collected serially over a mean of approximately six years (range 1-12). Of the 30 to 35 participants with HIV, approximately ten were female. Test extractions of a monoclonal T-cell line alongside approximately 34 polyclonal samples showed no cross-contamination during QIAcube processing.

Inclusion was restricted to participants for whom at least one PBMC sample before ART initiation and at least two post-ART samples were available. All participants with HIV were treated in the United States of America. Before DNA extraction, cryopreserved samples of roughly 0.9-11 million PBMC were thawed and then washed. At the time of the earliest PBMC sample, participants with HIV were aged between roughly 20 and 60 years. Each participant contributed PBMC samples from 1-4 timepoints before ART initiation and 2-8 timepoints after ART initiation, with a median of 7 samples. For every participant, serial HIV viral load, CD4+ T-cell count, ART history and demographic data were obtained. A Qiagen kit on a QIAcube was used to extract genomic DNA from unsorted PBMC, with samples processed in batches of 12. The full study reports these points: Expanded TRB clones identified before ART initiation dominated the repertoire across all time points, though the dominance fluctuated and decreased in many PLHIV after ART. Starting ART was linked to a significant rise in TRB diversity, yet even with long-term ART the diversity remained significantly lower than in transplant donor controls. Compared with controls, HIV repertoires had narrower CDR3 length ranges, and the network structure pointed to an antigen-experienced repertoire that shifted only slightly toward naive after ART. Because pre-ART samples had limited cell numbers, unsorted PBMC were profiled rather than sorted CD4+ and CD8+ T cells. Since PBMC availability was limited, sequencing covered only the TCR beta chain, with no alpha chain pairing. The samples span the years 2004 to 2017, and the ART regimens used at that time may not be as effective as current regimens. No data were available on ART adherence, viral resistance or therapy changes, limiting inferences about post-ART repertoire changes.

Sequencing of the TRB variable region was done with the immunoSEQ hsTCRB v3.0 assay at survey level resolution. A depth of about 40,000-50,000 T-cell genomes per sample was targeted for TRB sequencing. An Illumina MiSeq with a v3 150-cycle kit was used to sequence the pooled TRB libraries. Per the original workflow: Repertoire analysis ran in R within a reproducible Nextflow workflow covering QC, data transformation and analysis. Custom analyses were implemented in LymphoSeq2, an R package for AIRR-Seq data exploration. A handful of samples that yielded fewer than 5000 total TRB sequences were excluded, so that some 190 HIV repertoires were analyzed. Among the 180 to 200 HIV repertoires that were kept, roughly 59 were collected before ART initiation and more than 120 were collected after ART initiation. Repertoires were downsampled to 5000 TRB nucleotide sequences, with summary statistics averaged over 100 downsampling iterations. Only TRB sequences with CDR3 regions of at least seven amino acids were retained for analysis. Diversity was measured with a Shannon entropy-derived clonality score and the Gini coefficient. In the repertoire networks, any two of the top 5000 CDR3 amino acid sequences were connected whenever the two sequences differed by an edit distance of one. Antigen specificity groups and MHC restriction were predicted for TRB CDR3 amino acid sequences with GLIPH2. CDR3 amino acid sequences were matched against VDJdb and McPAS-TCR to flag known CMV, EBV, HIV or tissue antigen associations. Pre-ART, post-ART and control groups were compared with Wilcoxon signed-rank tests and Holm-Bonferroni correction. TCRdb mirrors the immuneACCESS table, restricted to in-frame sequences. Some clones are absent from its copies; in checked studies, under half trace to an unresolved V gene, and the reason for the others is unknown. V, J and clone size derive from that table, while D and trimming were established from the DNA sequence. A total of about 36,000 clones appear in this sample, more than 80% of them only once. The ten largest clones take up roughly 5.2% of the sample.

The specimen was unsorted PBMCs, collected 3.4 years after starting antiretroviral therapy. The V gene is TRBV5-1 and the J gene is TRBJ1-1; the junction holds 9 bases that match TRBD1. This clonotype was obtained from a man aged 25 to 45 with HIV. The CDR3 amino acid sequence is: CASSLGTGKAFF. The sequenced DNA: TGCGCCAGCAGCCTTGGGACAGGGAAAGCTTTCTTT.